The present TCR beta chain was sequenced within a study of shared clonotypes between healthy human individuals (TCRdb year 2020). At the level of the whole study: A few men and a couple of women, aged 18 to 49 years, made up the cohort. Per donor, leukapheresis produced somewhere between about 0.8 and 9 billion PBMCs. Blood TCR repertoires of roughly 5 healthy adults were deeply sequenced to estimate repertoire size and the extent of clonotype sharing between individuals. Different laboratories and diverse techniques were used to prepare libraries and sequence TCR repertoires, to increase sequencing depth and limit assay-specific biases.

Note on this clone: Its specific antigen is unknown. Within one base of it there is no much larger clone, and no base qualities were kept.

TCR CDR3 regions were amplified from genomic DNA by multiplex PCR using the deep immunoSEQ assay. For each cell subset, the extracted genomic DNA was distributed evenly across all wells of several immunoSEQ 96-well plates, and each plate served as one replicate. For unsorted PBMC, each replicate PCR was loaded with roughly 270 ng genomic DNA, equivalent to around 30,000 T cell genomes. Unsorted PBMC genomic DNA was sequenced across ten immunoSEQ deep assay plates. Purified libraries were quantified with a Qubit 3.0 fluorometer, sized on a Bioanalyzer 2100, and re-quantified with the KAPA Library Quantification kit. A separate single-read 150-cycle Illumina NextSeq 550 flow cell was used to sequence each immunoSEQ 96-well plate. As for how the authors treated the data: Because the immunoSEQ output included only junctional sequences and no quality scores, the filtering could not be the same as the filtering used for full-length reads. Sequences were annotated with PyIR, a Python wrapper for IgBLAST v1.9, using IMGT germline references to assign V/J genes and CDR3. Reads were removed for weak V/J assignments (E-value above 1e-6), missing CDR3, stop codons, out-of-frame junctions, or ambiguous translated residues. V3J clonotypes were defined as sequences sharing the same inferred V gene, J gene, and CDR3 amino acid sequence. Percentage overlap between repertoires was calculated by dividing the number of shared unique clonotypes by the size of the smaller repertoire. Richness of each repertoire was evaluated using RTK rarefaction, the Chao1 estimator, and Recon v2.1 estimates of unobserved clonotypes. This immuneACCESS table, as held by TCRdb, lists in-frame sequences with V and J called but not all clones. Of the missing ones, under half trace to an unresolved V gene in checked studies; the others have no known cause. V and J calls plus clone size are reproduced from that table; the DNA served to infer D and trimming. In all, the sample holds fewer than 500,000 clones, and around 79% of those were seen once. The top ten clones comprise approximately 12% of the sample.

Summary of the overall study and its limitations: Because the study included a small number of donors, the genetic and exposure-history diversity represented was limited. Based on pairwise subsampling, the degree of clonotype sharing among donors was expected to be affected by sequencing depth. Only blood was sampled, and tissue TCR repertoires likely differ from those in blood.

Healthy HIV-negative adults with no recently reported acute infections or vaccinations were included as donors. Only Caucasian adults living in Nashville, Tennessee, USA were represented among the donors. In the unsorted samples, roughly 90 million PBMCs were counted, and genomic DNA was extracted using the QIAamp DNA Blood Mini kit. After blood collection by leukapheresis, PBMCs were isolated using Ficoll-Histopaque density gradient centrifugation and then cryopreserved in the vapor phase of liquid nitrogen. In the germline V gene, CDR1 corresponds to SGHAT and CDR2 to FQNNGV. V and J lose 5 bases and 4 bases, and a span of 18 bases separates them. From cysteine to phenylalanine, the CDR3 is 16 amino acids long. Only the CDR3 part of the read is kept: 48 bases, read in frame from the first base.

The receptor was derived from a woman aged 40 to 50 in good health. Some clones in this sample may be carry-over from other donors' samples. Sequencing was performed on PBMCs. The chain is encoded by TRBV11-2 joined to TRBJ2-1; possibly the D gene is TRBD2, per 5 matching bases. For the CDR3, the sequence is CASSTRLAVGYNEQFF. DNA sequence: TGTGCCAGCAGCACCCGGCTAGCCGTGGGATACAATGAGCAGTTCTTC.